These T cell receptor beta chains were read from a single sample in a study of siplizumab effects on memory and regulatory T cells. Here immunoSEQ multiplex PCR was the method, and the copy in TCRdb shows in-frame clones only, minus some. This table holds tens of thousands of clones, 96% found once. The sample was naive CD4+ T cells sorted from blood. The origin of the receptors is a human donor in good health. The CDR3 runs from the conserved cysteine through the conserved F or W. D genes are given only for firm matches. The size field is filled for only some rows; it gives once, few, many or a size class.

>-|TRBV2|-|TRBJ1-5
CASSDEAGNQPQHF
TGTGCCAGCAGTGACGAAGCGGGCAATCAGCCCCAGCATTTT
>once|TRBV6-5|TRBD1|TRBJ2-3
CASSDTGTAPDTQYF
TGTGCCAGCAGCGACACCGGGACAGCGCCAGATACGCAGTATTTT
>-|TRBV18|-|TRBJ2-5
CASSPGPTSGETQYF
TGTGCCAGCTCACCGGGACCCACGTCGGGCGAGACCCAGTACTTC
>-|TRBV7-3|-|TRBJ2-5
CASSPAPGPQETQYF
TGTGCCAGCAGCCCCGCCCCCGGGCCCCAAGAGACCCAGTACTTC
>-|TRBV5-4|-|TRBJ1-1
CASSQGILNTEAFF
TGTGCCAGCAGCCAGGGGATCTTGAACACTGAAGCTTTCTTT
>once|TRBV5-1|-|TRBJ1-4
CASSSPQDSDEKLFF
TGCGCCAGCAGCTCACCACAGGATTCCGATGAAAAACTGTTTTTT
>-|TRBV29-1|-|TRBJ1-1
CSVVSRVATLAFF
TGCAGCGTTGTCAGCAGGGTTGCTACTTTGGCTTTCTTT
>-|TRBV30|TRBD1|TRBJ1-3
CAWSVNRGGNTIYF
TGTGCCTGGAGTGTAAACAGGGGAGGAAACACCATATATTTT
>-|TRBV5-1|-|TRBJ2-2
CASSLGSTANTGELFF
TGCGCCAGCAGCTTGGGTTCGACCGCGAACACCGGGGAGCTGTTTTTT
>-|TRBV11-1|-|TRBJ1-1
CASSQSQGKSTEAFF
TGTGCCAGCAGCCAGAGCCAGGGCAAGAGCACTGAAGCTTTCTTT
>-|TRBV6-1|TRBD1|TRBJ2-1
CASSRQGDNEQFF
TGTGCCAGCAGTAGACAGGGGGACAATGAGCAGTTCTTC
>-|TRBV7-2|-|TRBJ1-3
CASSFPGNTIYF
TGTGCCAGCAGCTTCCCCGGAAACACCATATATTTT
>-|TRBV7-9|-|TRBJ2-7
CASSDMTGAVHEQYF
TGTGCCAGCAGCGATATGACGGGGGCTGTCCACGAGCAGTACTTC
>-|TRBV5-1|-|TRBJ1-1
CASRPILDGKMNTEAFF
TGCGCCAGCAGACCGATATTGGACGGAAAGATGAACACTGAAGCTTTCTTT
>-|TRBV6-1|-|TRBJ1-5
CASSDLQPQHF
TGTGCCAGCAGTGACCTTCAGCCCCAGCATTTT
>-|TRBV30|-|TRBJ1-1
CACGPRGTEAFF
TGTGCCTGCGGGCCTAGGGGGACTGAAGCTTTCTTT
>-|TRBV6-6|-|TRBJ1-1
CASSQGARVGTEAFF
TGTGCCAGCAGTCAAGGGGCCCGGGTCGGGACTGAAGCTTTCTTT
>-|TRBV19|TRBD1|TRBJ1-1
CASSWTGVTLTEAFF
TGTGCCAGTAGTTGGACAGGGGTAACCCTTACTGAAGCTTTCTTT
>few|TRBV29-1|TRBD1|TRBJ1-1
CSGLTGLNTEAFF
TGCAGCGGACTGACAGGGCTGAACACTGAAGCTTTCTTT
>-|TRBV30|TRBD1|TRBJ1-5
CAWRLTGTGGYQPQHF
TGTGCCTGGAGGCTGACCGGGACAGGGGGCTATCAGCCCCAGCATTTT
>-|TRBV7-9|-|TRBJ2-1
CASSQIRGAWVGGPNEQFF
TGTGCCAGCAGCCAAATCCGGGGGGCCTGGGTCGGTGGTCCCAATGAGCAGTTCTTC
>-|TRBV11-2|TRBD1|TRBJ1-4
CASSPGQATNEKLFF
TGTGCCAGCAGCCCCGGACAGGCAACTAATGAAAAACTGTTTTTT
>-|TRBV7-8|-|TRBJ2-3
CASSLQTGRRSTDTQYF
TGTGCCAGCAGCTTACAGACAGGCCGAAGAAGCACAGATACGCAGTATTTT
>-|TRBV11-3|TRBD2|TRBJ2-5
CASSQAFSSLAGGLETQYF
TGTGCCAGCAGCCAGGCCTTTTCCTCACTAGCGGGGGGGCTTGAGACCCAGTACTTC
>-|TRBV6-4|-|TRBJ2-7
CASSDKDSSSYEQYF
TGTGCCAGCAGTGACAAAGACAGTTCCTCCTACGAGCAGTACTTC
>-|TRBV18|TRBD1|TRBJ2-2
CASSLGQGNTGELFF
TGTGCCAGCTCACTAGGACAGGGGAACACCGGGGAGCTGTTTTTT
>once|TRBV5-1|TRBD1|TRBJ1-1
CASSPGQPNTEAFF
TGCGCCAGCAGTCCGGGACAGCCGAACACTGAAGCTTTCTTT
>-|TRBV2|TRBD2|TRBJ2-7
CASARSSGLSYEQYF
TGTGCCAGCGCACGGAGTAGCGGGCTGTCCTACGAGCAGTACTTC
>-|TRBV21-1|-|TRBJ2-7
CASSKERGASSYEQYF
TGTGCCAGCAGCAAAGAAAGGGGGGCGAGCTCCTACGAGCAGTACTTC
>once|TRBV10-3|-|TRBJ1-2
CAISPGRGYGYTF
TGTGCCATCAGCCCCGGACGGGGCTATGGCTACACCTTC
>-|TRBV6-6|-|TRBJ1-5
CASSSRGNSNQPQHF
TGTGCCAGCAGTTCCAGGGGAAATAGCAATCAGCCCCAGCATTTT
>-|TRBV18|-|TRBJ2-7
CASSPEGGSYEQYF
TGTGCCAGCTCACCGGAGGGGGGGTCCTACGAGCAGTACTTC
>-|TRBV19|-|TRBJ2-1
CASSISGYNEQFF
TGTGCCAGTAGTATCTCAGGGTACAATGAGCAGTTCTTC
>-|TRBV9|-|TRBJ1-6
CASSVALGGSPLHF
TGTGCCAGCAGCGTAGCTCTTGGGGGTTCACCCCTCCACTTT
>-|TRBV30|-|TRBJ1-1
CAWSDRSTEAFF
TGTGCCTGGAGCGACCGGAGCACTGAAGCTTTCTTT
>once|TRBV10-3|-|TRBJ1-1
CAISERAFGTEAFF
TGTGCCATCAGTGAGAGGGCCTTTGGCACTGAAGCTTTCTTT
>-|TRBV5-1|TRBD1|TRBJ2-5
CASSGTGTEVETQYF
TGCGCCAGCAGCGGGACAGGGACGGAGGTAGAGACCCAGTACTTC
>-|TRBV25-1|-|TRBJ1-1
CASSDRGSTEAFF
TGTGCCAGCAGTGACAGGGGCAGCACTGAAGCTTTCTTT
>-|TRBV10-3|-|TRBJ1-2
CAISPGRPLKTNYGYTF
TGTGCCATCAGCCCCGGAAGACCGCTTAAAACTAACTATGGCTACACCTTC
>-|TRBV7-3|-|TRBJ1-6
CASSLRHLNSPLHF
TGTGCCAGCAGCTTACGCCACCTCAATTCACCCCTCCACTTT
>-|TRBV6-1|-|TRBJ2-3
CASSGPAPSTDTQYF
TGTGCCAGCAGCGGCCCCGCGCCTAGCACAGATACGCAGTATTTT
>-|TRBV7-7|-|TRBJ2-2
CASSSGFGSNTGELFF
TGTGCCAGCAGCTCCGGATTTGGGAGCAACACCGGGGAGCTGTTTTTT
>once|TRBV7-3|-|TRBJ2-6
CASRGAGSGANVLTF
TGTGCCAGCAGGGGTGCGGGCTCTGGGGCCAACGTCCTGACTTTC
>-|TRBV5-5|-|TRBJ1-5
CASSLFLDGNQPQHF
TGTGCCAGCAGCTTGTTCTTGGACGGTAATCAGCCCCAGCATTTT
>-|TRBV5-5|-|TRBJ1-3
CASSTGPTNSGNTIYF
TGTGCCAGCAGCACCGGACCGACAAACTCTGGAAACACCATATATTTT
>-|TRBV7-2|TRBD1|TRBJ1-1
CASSLAKQGGTEAFF
TGTGCCAGCAGCTTAGCGAAACAGGGGGGGACTGAAGCTTTCTTT
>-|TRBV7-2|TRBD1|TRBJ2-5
CASSFLGQTQETQYF
TGTGCCAGCAGCTTCCTGGGACAGACTCAAGAGACCCAGTACTTC
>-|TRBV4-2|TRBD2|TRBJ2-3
CASSQGSTSGGPTDTQYF
TGTGCCAGCAGCCAGGGTTCAACTAGCGGGGGCCCCACAGATACGCAGTATTTT
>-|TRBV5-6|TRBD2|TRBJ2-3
CASSPSGWRGATSTDTQYF
TGTGCCAGCAGCCCATCCGGGTGGCGGGGGGCCACTAGCACAGATACGCAGTATTTT
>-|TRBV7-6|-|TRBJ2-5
CASSAQTQETQYF
TGTGCCAGCAGTGCACAGACACAAGAGACCCAGTACTTC
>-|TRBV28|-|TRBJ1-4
CASSLSRNTEKLFF
TGTGCCAGCAGTTTATCCAGGAATACCGAAAAACTGTTTTTT